This is a list of T cell receptor beta chains from one sample in a study of molecular identifiers for immune sequencing clone quantification. TCRdb analysed the PCR reads with MiXCR anew, one entry per CDR3 protein. Of 20,000 to 25,000 distinct CDR3 sequences in the sample, under 20% were seen once. The specimen sequenced was naive CD8+ T cells from blood, with Jurkat cell RNA spiked in. These receptors were collected from a human donor in good health. Some libraries in this study had Jurkat cell RNA spiked in. Each CDR3 is given with its conserved first and last residue. Fields, in order: V gene, J gene, CDR3 protein.

TRBV12-3/TRBV12-4	TRBJ2-3	CASRFRPDTQYF
TRBV4-3	TRBJ1-1	CASSQDGAGMNTEAFF
TRBV5-1	TRBJ2-5	CASSLTDWETQYF
TRBV11-2	TRBJ2-1	CASSQPDGLAGGPAAYNEQFF
TRBV30	TRBJ2-3	CAWGQASPDTQYF
TRBV29-1	TRBJ1-1	CSGGQEFMNTEAFF
TRBV7-2	TRBJ2-5	CASMATWETQYF
TRBV4-1	TRBJ2-2	CASSGVGTLNTGELFF
TRBV28	TRBJ2-7	CASSLPAGADDEQYF
TRBV19	TRBJ2-3	CASNRGSTDTQYF